Reported below is one TCR beta chain. These data come from a study of blood T cell repertoires in COVID-19. As for the study in general: Donors in the United States, Italy and Spain gave samples during acute or convalescent COVID-19. Sample material is recorded as cDNA or gDNA derived from T cells, B-cell-depleted T cells, or PBMCs.

Source study methods: Amplifying reference gene primers gave estimates of nucleated cell counts. Generated by immunoSEQ multiplex PCR, the TCRdb table keeps only in-frame clones and is missing some. That table supplies the V and J calls and clone size; D and trimming were determined from the DNA. The data contain about 250,000 clones, around 82% of them singletons. CDR1 is SGHTA and CDR2 is FQGTGA in the germline V gene. The CDR3 consists of 14 residues. The J segment lost 9 bases and the V segment lost 2 bases, leaving 6 bases of the junction unmatched. The chain combines TRBV7-3 with TRBJ2-1; 8 bases are shared with TRBD1. The TCR comes from a middle-aged man with active or convalescent COVID-19. Sample: peripheral blood. DNA for the CDR3: TGTGCCAGCAGCTTACTTGGACAGGGTGGTGAGCAGTTCTTC. Translating it yields CASSLLGQGGEQFF.